This is a list of T cell receptor beta chains from one sample in a study of T-cell reconstitution after alpha-beta-depleted transplantation in children. TCRdb analysed the PCR reads with MiXCR anew, one entry per CDR3 protein. The sample shows roughly 400,000 distinct CDR3 sequences, about 20% of them seen only once. Sample: PBMCs from the stem cell graft donor, taken from the stem cell graft. These receptors came from a human donor who donated a stem cell graft to a child with acute myeloid leukemia. Both conserved end residues are part of each CDR3. The D gene is left open where the match is weak. Not every row has a clone size; where given, it reads once, few, many or a size class.

>TRBJ1-1|NA|NA|TRBV4-2
TGTGCCAGCAGCCAAGAAAGAGGCCGGGCCACTGAAGCTTTCTTT
CASSQERGRATEAFF
>TRBJ2-7|NA|NA|TRBV27
TGTGCCAGCAGTTTATCGGCAGTGGGTGCCTACGAGCAGTACTTC
CASSLSAVGAYEQYF
>TRBJ2-6|NA|few|TRBV12-3/TRBV12-4
TGTGCCAGCAGTCCGGTTGGGGGGGCCAACGTCCTGACTTTC
CASSPVGGANVLTF
>TRBJ2-1|NA|few|TRBV7-8
TGTGCCAGCAGCCTCCGGACGGGGGCGGCCAATGAGCAGTTCTTC
CASSLRTGAANEQFF
>TRBJ1-2|NA|NA|TRBV12-3/TRBV12-4
TGTGCCAGCAGTTTGTCCAGTAACTATGGCTACACCTTC
CASSLSSNYGYTF
>TRBJ2-5|TRBD1|few|TRBV20-1
TGCAGTGCTAGACGACAGGGTTTCCAAGAGACCCAGTACTTC
CSARRQGFQETQYF
>TRBJ1-3|NA|NA|TRBV12-3/TRBV12-4
TGTGCCAGCAGTTTACGACAGAGCTCTGGAAACACCATATATTTT
CASSLRQSSGNTIYF
>TRBJ2-1|NA|many|TRBV20-1
TGCAGTGCTAGAGGCAGGGGAGAGCCCTACAATGAGCAGTTCTTC
CSARGRGEPYNEQFF
>TRBJ1-2|TRBD1|NA|TRBV7-9
TGTGCCAGCAGCTGGACAGGGAAAGGCTACACCTTC
CASSWTGKGYTF
>TRBJ1-6|TRBD1|NA|TRBV15
TGTGCCACCAGCAGATCGGTGACAGGGACGCGTTCACCCCTCCACTTT
CATSRSVTGTRSPLHF
>TRBJ2-5|NA|few|TRBV9
TGTGCCAGCAGTCCTCCTGGGGCTTCGTACCAAGAGACCCAGTACTTC
CASSPPGASYQETQYF
>TRBJ2-1|TRBD2|NA|TRBV7-3
TGTGCCAGCAGCTTAAGGCTAGCGGGAGAGGGGGAGCAGTTCTTC
CASSLRLAGEGEQFF
>TRBJ2-3|NA|many|TRBV28
TGTGCCAGCAGTCCCCTCAGCGGCACAGATACGCAGTATTTT
CASSPLSGTDTQYF
>TRBJ1-1|TRBD1|NA|TRBV6-1
TGTGCCAGCACCAAAGGTACAGGGGGTGGCTACACTGAAGCTTTCTTT
CASTKGTGGGYTEAFF
>TRBJ1-1|NA|NA|TRBV27
TGTGCCAGCAGTTTATCAGTAGACACTGAAGCTTTCTTT
CASSLSVDTEAFF
>TRBJ1-5|NA|NA|TRBV12-3/TRBV12-4
TGTGCCAGCAGACCGAGGAGCAATCAGCCCCAGCATTTT
CASRPRSNQPQHF
>TRBJ2-3|TRBD2|few|TRBV5-1
TGCGCCAGCAGCTTGGAAGCTAGCGGGAGCACAGATACGCAGTATTTT
CASSLEASGSTDTQYF
>TRBJ2-7|NA|NA|TRBV12-3/TRBV12-4
TGTGCCAGCAGGCAGGGAAGGGGCGAGCAGTACTTC
CASRQGRGEQYF
>TRBJ2-1|TRBD2|NA|TRBV20-1
TGCAGTGCTAGAGGGGCCAGCGGGAGGGAACGGGAGCAGTTCTTC
CSARGASGREREQFF
>TRBJ2-1|TRBD2|many|TRBV20-1
TGCAGTGCTAGAGATCTGGGACTAGCGGGAGCAAGCTCCTACAATGAGCAGTTCTTC
CSARDLGLAGASSYNEQFF
>TRBJ2-7|NA|NA|TRBV27
TGTGCCAGCAGTTGGCAGGGGTCGGGGGAGCAGTACTTC
CASSWQGSGEQYF
>TRBJ2-5|NA|NA|TRBV5-1
TGCGCCAGCAGGGACGGGACTGCCCTGTACCAAGAGACCCAGTACTTC
CASRDGTALYQETQYF
>TRBJ2-3|TRBD2|NA|TRBV20-1
TGCAGTGCTAGTGACGCGGGAGGGACCACAGATACGCAGTATTTT
CSASDAGGTTDTQYF
>TRBJ1-1|NA|few|TRBV12-3/TRBV12-4
TGTGCCAGCAGTGTATCGAACACTGAAGCTTTCTTT
CASSVSNTEAFF
>TRBJ2-1|NA|few|TRBV2
TGTGCCAGCAGTGTTTACGGGAGAAATGAGCAGTTCTTC
CASSVYGRNEQFF
>TRBJ2-7|NA|NA|TRBV7-9
TGTGCCAGCAGCTTAGGAGGGGTACGGGCCGACTCCTACGAGCAGTACTTC
CASSLGGVRADSYEQYF
>TRBJ2-7|NA|NA|TRBV4-3
TGCGCCAGCAGCGCACGTTTGCGGGCACCTGACGAGCAGTACTTC
CASSARLRAPDEQYF
>TRBJ1-5|NA|NA|TRBV6-5
TGTGCCAGCAGTTACTCGTACCGAGGCAATCAGCCCCAGCATTTT
CASSYSYRGNQPQHF
>TRBJ1-4|NA|few|TRBV20-1
TGCAGTGCTAGAGTTCCGGGGAGGGTCGTTGAAAAACTGTTTTTT
CSARVPGRVVEKLFF
>TRBJ2-7|NA|few|TRBV20-1
TGCAGTGCTAGAGACGGGACGCCGAAAGCCTACGAGCAGTACTTC
CSARDGTPKAYEQYF
>TRBJ1-1|TRBD1|NA|TRBV7-2
TGTGCCAGCAGCTTAGTGCCAGGGGGCGCGGGGAACACTGAAGCTTTCTTT
CASSLVPGGAGNTEAFF
>TRBJ1-1|TRBD1|NA|TRBV20-1
TGCAGTGCTAGAGCCAACAGGGGGAGTGAAGCTTTCTTT
CSARANRGSEAFF
>TRBJ2-7|TRBD1|many|TRBV28
TGTGCCAGCAGTTTGCATACAGGGGGTAGTAGGCAGTACTTC
CASSLHTGGSRQYF
>TRBJ1-2|NA|many|TRBV20-1
TGCAGTGCTAGAGATACGGAGGCAGTTGGGGGCGCGGGCTATGGCTACACCTTC
CSARDTEAVGGAGYGYTF
>TRBJ2-1|TRBD2|NA|TRBV6-2/TRBV6-3
TGTGCCAGCAGTAAGACTAGCGGGAGGGCCGAGTTCTTC
CASSKTSGRAEFF
>TRBJ1-2|NA|NA|TRBV5-1
TGCGCCAGCACGGCCGGGGTCGTTGGCCGGAATGGCTACACCTTC
CASTAGVVGRNGYTF
>TRBJ2-7|TRBD2|few|TRBV6-5
TGTGCCAGCAGATACCTAGCGGGCACGTACTACGAGCAGTACTTC
CASRYLAGTYYEQYF
>TRBJ2-2|NA|NA|TRBV3-1
TGTGCCAGCAGGCCTGGGGTAGAGCTGTTTTTT
CASRPGVELFF
>TRBJ2-7|NA|NA|TRBV7-6
TGTGCCAGCAGCTTAACCGGGAAGGTCGACGAGCAGTACTTC
CASSLTGKVDEQYF
>TRBJ2-5|TRBD2|NA|TRBV20-1
TGCAGTGCTCGGGGACTAGCGGGCCAAGAGACCCAGTACTTC
CSARGLAGQETQYF
>TRBJ2-5|NA|NA|TRBV7-2
TGTGCCAGCAGCTTTAGCGTGGGAGTGGAGGAGACCCAGTACTTC
CASSFSVGVEETQYF